The rows below give T cell receptor beta chains drawn from one sample of a study of shared clonotypes between healthy human individuals. TCRdb keeps only in-frame clones here, not all; method: immunoSEQ multiplex PCR. Here the sample spans about 1.1 million clones, approximately 78% being singletons. Sequencing input: memory CD4+ T cells from PBMCs. These receptors all stem from a man between 18 and 29 years old in good health. Some clones in this sample may be carry-over from other donors' samples. The CDR3 runs from the conserved cysteine through the conserved F or W. A D gene is named only where the DNA matches it firmly. The size entry is marked missing in some rows and otherwise reads once, few, many or a size class.

D gene	V gene	J gene	clone size	CDR3 DNA	CDR3 protein
.	TRBV27	TRBJ2-7	.	TGTGCCAGCAGTTTGCGAGGAATGGGGCACGAGCAGTACTTC	CASSLRGMGHEQYF
.	TRBV28	TRBJ2-7	.	TGTGCCAGCACCCCGACAGTGGAGGGCGACGAGCAGTACTTC	CASTPTVEGDEQYF
TRBD2	TRBV4-1	TRBJ2-7	.	TGCGCCAGCAGCCCCGCGACAGGGAGGGCTAGCGGGAGAGGTTACGAGCAGTACTTC	CASSPATGRASGRGYEQYF
TRBD1	TRBV10-3	TRBJ1-5	.	TGTGCCATCAGTGAGTCGAAGACAGGGGATCGCAATCAGCCCCAGCATTTT	CAISESKTGDRNQPQHF
TRBD1	TRBV18	TRBJ1-2	.	TGTGCCAGCTCACCCGTCGGGACAGGGTTTGTCTATGGCTACACCTTC	CASSPVGTGFVYGYTF
.	TRBV11-3	TRBJ2-2	.	TGTGCCAGCAGCTCTAACGGGGAGCTGTTTTTT	CASSSNGELFF
.	TRBV25-1	TRBJ2-3	.	TGTGCCAGCGGGGATGCGGGGACAGATACGCAGTATTTT	CASGDAGTDTQYF
.	TRBV9	TRBJ2-7	.	TGTGCCAGCAGCGTAGGTACAGGGAACTACGAGCAGTACTTC	CASSVGTGNYEQYF
.	TRBV28	TRBJ1-2	.	TGTGCCATCACCCCGAGGTCCAACTATGGCTACACCTTC	CAITPRSNYGYTF
TRBD1	TRBV27	TRBJ1-5	.	TGTGCCAGCAGTTTAATTTACAGGGGGCGCAATCAGCCCCAGCATTTT	CASSLIYRGRNQPQHF
TRBD2	TRBV9	TRBJ2-1	.	TGTGCCAGCAGCGTAGGAGGGGCTAGCGGGAAGTATGAGCAGTTCTTC	CASSVGGASGKYEQFF
.	TRBV5-6	TRBJ1-2	.	TGTGCCAGCAGCTTGGGGCGTGGTTGGGATGGCTACACCTTC	CASSLGRGWDGYTF
TRBD1	TRBV19	TRBJ2-7	once	TGTGCCAGTAGTAGAGGGACAGGGGGAAGCTCCTACGAGCAGTACTTC	CASSRGTGGSSYEQYF
.	TRBV29-1	TRBJ1-1	.	TGCAGCGTTGTTCAGGGGCGCACTGAAGCTTTCTTT	CSVVQGRTEAFF
TRBD1	TRBV5-1	TRBJ2-7	.	TGCGCCAGCAGCTTGACTCCGACAGGGACAGTTTCCTACGAGCAGTACTTC	CASSLTPTGTVSYEQYF
.	TRBV2	TRBJ2-6	.	TGTGCCAGCGGGGGGTTCGGGGCCAACGTCCTGACTTTC	CASGGFGANVLTF
TRBD1	TRBV10-3	TRBJ1-1	few	TGTGCCACCGGACAGGTGAACACTGAAGCTTTCTTT	CATGQVNTEAFF
.	TRBV5-1	TRBJ2-2	.	TGCGCCAGCAGCTTGATAGGAGGGTGGACCGGGGAGCTGTTTTTT	CASSLIGGWTGELFF
TRBD1	TRBV11-2	TRBJ2-7	.	TGTGCCAGCAGCTTAGTACAGGGGGGTCCCCACGAGCAGTACTTC	CASSLVQGGPHEQYF
TRBD2	TRBV11-3	TRBJ2-7	.	TGTGCCAGCAGCCTAACCGGGACTACCTACGAGCAGTACTTC	CASSLTGTTYEQYF
.	TRBV5-6	TRBJ1-2	.	TGTGCCAGCAGCTTGGGACTGACGTATGGCTACACCTTC	CASSLGLTYGYTF
.	TRBV4-2	TRBJ1-2	.	TGTGCCAGCAGCCAAGGGGAGATTAACTATGGCTACACCTTC	CASSQGEINYGYTF
TRBD2	TRBV5-4	TRBJ2-7	.	TGTGCCAGCAGTACCAGCCTCGGGGGAGGGTCGCTTGAGCAGTACTTC	CASSTSLGGGSLEQYF
.	TRBV9	TRBJ2-5	.	TGTGCCAGCAGCGCGGTAGGAGCGGAGACCCAGTACTTC	CASSAVGAETQYF
.	TRBV10-2	TRBJ2-6	.	TGCGCCTCTAAACCCCCCCCGTCTGGGGCCAACGTCCTGACTTTC	CASKPPPSGANVLTF
.	TRBV27	TRBJ1-2	.	TGTGCCAGCACTACGGGACAAACCCGCTACACCTTC	CASTTGQTRYTF
TRBD1	TRBV5-1	TRBJ1-6	.	TGCGCCAGCAGCCCCGGACAGGGAGGTTCACCCCTCCACTTT	CASSPGQGGSPLHF
.	TRBV19	TRBJ2-6	.	TGTGCCAGTAGTATTGAGCTTTCTGGGGCCAACGTCCTGACTTTC	CASSIELSGANVLTF
.	TRBV28	TRBJ1-4	.	TGTGCCAGCACCTTTAATGAAAAACTGTTTTTT	CASTFNEKLFF
TRBD1	TRBV14	TRBJ1-1	.	TGTGCCAGCAGCCGGGACAGGCCGACTGAAGCTTTCTTT	CASSRDRPTEAFF
.	TRBV5-1	TRBJ1-4	.	TGCGCCAGCAGCTTGAACACGGCAGAATCGAGGAAACTGTTTTTT	CASSLNTAESRKLFF
.	TRBV27	TRBJ1-1	.	TGTGCCAGCAGTTTTCAAACAGGAGCGAACACTGAAGCTTTCTTT	CASSFQTGANTEAFF
.	TRBV5-4	TRBJ2-5	.	TGTGCCAGCAGCAGGGACATCCAAGAGACCCAGTACTTC	CASSRDIQETQYF
.	TRBV5-1	TRBJ2-6	few	TGCGCCAGCAGCTTGACCACAGGAAGCTCTGGGGCCAACGTCCTGACTTTC	CASSLTTGSSGANVLTF
.	TRBV28	TRBJ2-6	once	TGTGCCAGCAGTTTCCCGGGGTATGGGGCCAACGTCCTGACTTTC	CASSFPGYGANVLTF
.	TRBV21-1	TRBJ1-2	.	TGTGCCAGCAGCAATGACGGATCTAACTATGGCTACACCTTC	CASSNDGSNYGYTF
TRBD1	TRBV7-2	TRBJ1-2	.	TGTGCCAGCAGCCCCGGTGGGCAGGGGGCTTTTGGTTGGGATGGCTACACCTTC	CASSPGGQGAFGWDGYTF
.	TRBV18	TRBJ2-1	once	TGTGCCAGCTCACCGGGTCTCGAAGCGGCTAATGAGCAGTTCTTC	CASSPGLEAANEQFF
TRBD2	TRBV29-1	TRBJ2-3	.	TGCAGCGTTGAGGGGCTAGCGGACACAGATACGCAGTATTTT	CSVEGLADTDTQYF